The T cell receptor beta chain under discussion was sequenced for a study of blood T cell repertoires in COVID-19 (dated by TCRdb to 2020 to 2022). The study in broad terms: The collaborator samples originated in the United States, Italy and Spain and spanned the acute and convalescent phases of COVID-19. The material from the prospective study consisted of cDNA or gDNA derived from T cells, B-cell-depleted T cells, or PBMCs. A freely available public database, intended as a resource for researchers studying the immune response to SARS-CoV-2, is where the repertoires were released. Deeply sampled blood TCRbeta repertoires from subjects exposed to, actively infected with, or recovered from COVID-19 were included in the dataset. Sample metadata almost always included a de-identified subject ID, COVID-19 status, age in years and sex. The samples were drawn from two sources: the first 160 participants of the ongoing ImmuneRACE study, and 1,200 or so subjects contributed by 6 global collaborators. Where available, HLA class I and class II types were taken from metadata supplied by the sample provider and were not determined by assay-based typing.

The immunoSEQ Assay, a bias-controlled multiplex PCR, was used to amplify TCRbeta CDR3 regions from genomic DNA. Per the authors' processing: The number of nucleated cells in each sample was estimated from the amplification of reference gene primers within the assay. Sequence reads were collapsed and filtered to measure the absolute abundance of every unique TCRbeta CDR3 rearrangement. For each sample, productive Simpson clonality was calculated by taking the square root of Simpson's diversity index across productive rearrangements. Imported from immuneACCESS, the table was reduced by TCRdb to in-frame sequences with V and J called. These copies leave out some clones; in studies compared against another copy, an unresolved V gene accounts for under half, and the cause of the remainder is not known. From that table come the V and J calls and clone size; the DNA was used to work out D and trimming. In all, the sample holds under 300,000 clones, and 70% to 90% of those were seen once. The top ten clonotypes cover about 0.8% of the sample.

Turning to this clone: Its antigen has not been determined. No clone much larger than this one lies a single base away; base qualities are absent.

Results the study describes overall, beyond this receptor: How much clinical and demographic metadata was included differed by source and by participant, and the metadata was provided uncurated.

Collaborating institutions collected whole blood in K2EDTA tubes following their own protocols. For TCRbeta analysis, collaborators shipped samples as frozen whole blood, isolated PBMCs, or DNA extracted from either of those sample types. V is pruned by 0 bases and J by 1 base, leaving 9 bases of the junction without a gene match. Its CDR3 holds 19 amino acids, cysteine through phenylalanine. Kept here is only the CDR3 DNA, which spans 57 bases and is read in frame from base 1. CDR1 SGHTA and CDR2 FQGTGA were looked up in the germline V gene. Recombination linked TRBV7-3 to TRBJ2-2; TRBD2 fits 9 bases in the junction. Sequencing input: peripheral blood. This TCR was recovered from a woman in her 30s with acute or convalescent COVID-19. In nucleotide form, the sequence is TGTGCCAGCAGCTTAACGGTATCGTCGACTAGCGGGAACACCGGGGAGCTGTTTTTT. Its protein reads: CASSLTVSSTSGNTGELFF.